A single sample is the source of the 2 T cell receptor beta chains below, sequenced in a study of blood T cell repertoires in COVID-19. Repertoires were generated with immunoSEQ multiplex PCR, while TCRdb's copy carries only in-frame clones and drops some. The sample includes around 380,000 clones, around 84% of them seen just once. The material sequenced was peripheral blood. The receptors were sampled from a human donor with acute or convalescent COVID-19. The donor label of this sample is uncertain.

The rearrangement links TRBV10-3 to TRBJ2-5; 10 nucleotides align to TRBD2. With V trimmed by 4 bases and J by 5 bases, 1 base remained unmatched. CDR1 and CDR2 (germline): ENHRY, SYGVKD. This CDR3 is 13 amino acids long. This CDR3 is CAISVTSGETQYF. Here the CDR3 DNA reads TGTGCCATCAGTGTGACTAGCGGGGAGACCCAGTACTTC.

This sequence joins TRBV12-3 or TRBV12-4 and TRBJ2-7; D is perhaps TRBD2 (5 bases). V lost 1 base, J lost 3 bases, and 7 bases lay in between. The CDR3 contains 13 residues. CDR3 coding DNA: TGTGCCAGCAGTTTAGGAGGGATCTACGAGCAGTACTTC. Protein: CASSLGGIYEQYF.